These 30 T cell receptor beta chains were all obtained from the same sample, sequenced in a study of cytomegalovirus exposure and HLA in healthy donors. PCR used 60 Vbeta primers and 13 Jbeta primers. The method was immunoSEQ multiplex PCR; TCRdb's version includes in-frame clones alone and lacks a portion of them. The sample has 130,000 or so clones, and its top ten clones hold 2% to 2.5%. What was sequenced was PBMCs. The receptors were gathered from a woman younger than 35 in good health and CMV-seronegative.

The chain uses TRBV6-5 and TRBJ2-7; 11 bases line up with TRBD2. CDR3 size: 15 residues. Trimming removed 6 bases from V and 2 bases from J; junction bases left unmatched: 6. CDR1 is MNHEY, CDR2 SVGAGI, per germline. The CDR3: CASSLLAGGTYEQYF. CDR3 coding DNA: TGTGCCAGCAGCCTCCTAGCGGGGGGTACCTACGAGCAGTACTTC.

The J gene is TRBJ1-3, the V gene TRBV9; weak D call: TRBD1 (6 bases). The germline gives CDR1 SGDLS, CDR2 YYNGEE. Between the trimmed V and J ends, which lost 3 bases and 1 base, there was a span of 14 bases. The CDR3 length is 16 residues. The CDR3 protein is CASSGYRAESGNTIYF. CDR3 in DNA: TGTGCCAGCAGCGGATACAGGGCAGAATCTGGAAACACCATATATTTT.

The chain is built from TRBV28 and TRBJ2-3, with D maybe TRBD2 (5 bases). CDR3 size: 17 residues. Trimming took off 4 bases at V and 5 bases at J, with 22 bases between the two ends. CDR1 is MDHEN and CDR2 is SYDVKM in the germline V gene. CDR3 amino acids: CASSSQEQDLGVDTQYF. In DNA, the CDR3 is TGTGCCAGCAGTTCTCAAGAGCAGGACTTGGGTGTAGATACGCAGTATTTT.

The CDR3 reads CASSLMVAAAEQYF. In DNA form, the CDR3 reads TGTGCCAGCAGCTTGATGGTGGCAGCGGCCGAGCAGTACTTC. The genes are TRBV11-2 and TRBJ2-5; possible D gene TRBD2, 5 bases. The J call is in doubt because the DNA end fits TRBJ2-7 better. The CDR3 loop spans 14 amino acids. CDR1 and CDR2 (germline): SGHAT, FQNNGV.

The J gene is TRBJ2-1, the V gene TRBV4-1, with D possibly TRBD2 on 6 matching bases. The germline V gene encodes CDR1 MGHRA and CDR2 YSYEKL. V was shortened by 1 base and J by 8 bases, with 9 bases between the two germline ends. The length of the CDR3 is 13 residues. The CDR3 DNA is TGCGCCAGCAGCCAAGCGGGGGACTATGAGCAGTTCTTC. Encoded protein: CASSQAGDYEQFF.

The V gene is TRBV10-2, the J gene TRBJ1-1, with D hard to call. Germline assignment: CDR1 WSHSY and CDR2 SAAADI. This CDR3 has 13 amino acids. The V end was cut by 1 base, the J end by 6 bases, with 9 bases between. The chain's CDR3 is CASSEFGIPEAFF. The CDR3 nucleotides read TGCGCCAGCAGTGAGTTCGGGATCCCTGAAGCTTTCTTT.

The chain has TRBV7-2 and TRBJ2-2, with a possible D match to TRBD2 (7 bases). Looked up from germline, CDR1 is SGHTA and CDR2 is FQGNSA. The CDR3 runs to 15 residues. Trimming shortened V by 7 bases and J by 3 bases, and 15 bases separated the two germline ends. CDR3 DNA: TGTGCCAGCAACGAGAGGGGGGGTGACACCGGGGAGCTGTTTTTT. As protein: CASNERGGDTGELFF.

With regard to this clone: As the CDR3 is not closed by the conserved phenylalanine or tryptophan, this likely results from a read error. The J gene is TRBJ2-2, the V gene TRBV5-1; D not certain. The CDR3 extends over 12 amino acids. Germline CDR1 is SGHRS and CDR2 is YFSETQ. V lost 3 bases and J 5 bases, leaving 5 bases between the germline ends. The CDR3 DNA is TGCGCCAGCAGCTGGGCGACCGGGGAGCTGTTTTCT. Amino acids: CASSWATGELFS.

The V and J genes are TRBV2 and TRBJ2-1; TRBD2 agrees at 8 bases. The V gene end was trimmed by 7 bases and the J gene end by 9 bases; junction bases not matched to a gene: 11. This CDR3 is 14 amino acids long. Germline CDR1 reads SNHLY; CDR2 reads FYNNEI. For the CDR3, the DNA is TGTGCCAGCAATGGACTAGCAATACGGACTGAGCAGTTCTTC. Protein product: CASNGLAIRTEQFF.

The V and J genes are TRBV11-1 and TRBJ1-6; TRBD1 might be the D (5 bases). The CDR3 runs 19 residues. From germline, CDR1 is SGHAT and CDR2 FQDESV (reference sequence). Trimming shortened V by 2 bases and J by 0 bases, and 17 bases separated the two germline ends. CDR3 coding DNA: TGTGCCAGCAGCTTAATGACGACCAGGGCTAGCTCCTATAATTCACCCCTCCACTTT. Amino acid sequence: CASSLMTTRASSYNSPLHF.

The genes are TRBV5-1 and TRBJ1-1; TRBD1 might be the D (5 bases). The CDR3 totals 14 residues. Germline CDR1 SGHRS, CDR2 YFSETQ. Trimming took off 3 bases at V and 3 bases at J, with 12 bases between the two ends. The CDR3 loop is CASSSIKTDTEAFF. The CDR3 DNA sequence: TGCGCCAGCAGCTCTATAAAGACAGACACTGAAGCTTTCTTT.

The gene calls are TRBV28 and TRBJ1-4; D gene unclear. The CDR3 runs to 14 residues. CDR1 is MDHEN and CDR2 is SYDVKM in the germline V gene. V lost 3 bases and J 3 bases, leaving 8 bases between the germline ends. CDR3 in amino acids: CASSFRRANEKLFF. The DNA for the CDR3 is TGTGCCAGCAGTTTTCGGAGGGCTAATGAAAAACTGTTTTTT.

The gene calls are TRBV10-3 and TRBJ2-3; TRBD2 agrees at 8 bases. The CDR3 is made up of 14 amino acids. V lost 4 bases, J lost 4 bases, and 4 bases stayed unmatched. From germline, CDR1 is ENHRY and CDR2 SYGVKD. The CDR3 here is CAISAREGPDTQYF. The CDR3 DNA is TGTGCCATCAGTGCTCGGGAGGGCCCAGATACGCAGTATTTT.

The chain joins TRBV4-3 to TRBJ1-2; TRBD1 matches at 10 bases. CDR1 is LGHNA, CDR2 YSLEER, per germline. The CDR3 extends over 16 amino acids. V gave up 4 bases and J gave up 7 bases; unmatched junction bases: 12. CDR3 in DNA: TGCGCCAGCAGCCCGGAGACAGGGGGCCAAGTGGTTGGCTACACCTTC. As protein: CASSPETGGQVVGYTF.

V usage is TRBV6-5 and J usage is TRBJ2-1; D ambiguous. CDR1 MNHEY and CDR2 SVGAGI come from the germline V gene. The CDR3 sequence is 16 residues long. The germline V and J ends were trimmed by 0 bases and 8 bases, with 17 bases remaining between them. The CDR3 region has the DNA TGTGCCAGCAGTTACTCGCTAGTACCGACCGGGTATGAGCAGTTCTTC. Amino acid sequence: CASSYSLVPTGYEQFF.

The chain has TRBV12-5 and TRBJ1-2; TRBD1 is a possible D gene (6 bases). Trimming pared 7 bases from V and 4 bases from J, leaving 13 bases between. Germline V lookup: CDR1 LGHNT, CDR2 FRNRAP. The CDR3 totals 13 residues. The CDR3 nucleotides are TGTGCTAGTGAAGGGGGGGCGGGCTATGGCTACACCTTC. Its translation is CASEGGAGYGYTF.

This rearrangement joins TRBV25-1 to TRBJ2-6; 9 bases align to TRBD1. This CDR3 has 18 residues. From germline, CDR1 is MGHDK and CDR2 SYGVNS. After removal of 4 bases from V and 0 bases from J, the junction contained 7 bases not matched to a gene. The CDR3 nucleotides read TGTGCCAGCAGTGTTTCGGGACAGGGAGTCTCTGGGGCCAACGTCCTGACTTTC. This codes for CASSVSGQGVSGANVLTF. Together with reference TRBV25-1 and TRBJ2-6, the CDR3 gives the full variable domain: EADIYQTPRYLVIGTGKKITLECSQTMGHDKMYWYQQDPGMELHLIHYSYGVNSTEKGDLSSESTVSRIRTEHFPLTLESARPSHTSQYLCASSVSGQGVSGANVLTFGAGSRLTVL.

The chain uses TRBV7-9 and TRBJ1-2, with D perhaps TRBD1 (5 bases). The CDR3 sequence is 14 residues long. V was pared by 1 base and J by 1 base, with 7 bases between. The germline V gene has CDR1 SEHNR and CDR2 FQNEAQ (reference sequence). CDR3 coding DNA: TGTGCCAGCAGCTTAGGCGGGGGTAACTATGGCTACACCTTC. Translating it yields CASSLGGGNYGYTF.

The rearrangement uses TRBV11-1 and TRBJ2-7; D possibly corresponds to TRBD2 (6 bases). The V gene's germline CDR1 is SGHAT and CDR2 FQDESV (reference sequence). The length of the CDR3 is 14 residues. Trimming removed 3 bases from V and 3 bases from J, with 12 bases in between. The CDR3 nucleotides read TGTGCCAGCAGCTTCCCCGGGCGGGACTACGAGCAGTACTTC. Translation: CASSFPGRDYEQYF.

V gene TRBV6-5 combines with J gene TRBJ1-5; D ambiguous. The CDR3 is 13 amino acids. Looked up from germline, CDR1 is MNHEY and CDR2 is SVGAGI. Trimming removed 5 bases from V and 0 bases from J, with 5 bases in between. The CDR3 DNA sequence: TGTGCCAGCAGTGAGTATAGCAATCAGCCCCAGCATTTT. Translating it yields CASSEYSNQPQHF.

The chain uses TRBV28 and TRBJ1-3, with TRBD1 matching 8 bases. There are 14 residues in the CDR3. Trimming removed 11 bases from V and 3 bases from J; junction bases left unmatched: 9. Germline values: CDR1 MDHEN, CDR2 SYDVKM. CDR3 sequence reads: CAATPDRVGNTIYF. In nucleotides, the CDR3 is TGTGCCGCGACTCCGGACAGGGTTGGAAACACCATATATTTT. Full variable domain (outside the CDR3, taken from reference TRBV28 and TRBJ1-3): DVKVTQSSRYLVKRTGEKVFLECVQDMDHENMFWYRQDPGLGLRLIYFSYDVKMKEKGDIPEGYSVSREKKERFSLILESASTNQTSMYLCAATPDRVGNTIYFGEGSWLTVV.

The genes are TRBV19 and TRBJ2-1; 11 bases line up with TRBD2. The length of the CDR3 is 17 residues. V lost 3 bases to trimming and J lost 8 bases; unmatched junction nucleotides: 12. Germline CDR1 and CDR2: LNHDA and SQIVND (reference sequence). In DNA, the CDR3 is TGTGCCAGTAGTATGAGAACTAGCGGGAGATTGGTAGATGAGCAGTTCTTC. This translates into CASSMRTSGRLVDEQFF.

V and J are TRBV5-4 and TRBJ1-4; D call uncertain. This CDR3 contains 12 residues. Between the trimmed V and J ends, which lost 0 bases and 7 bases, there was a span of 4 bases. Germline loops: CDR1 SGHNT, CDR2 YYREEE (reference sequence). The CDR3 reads CASSLGGEKLFF. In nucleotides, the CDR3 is TGTGCCAGCAGCTTGGGCGGTGAAAAACTGTTTTTT.

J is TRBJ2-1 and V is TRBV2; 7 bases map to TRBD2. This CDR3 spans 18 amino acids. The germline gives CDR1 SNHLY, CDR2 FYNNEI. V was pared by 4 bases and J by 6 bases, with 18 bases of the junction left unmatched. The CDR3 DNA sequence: TGTGCCAGCAGTGCGGGGCGGGGGACGGGGTTGAAGGGCAATGAGCAGTTCTTC. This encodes CASSAGRGTGLKGNEQFF. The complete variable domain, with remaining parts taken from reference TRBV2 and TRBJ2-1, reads EPEVTQTPSHQVTQMGQEVILRCVPISNHLYFYWYRQILGQKVEFLVSFYNNEISEKSEIFDDQFSVERPDGSNFTLKIRSTKLEDSAMYFCASSAGRGTGLKGNEQFFGPGTRLTVL.

DNA for the CDR3: TGTGCCAGCAGTGAAGAGGCGGGAGCATGGGAGACCCAGTACTTC. This codes for CASSEEAGAWETQYF. The V and J genes are TRBV6-1 and TRBJ2-5; TRBD2 matches 7 bases. Germline values: CDR1 MNHNS, CDR2 SASEGT. J gave up 5 bases and V 1 base, and 7 bases lay outside the gene matches. CDR3 length: 15 amino acids.

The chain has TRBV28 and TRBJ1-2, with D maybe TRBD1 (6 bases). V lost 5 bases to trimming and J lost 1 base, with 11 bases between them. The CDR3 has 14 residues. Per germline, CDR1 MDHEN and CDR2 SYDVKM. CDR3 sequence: CASSRTELNYGYTF. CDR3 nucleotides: TGTGCCAGCAGTCGGACAGAACTTAACTATGGCTACACCTTC.

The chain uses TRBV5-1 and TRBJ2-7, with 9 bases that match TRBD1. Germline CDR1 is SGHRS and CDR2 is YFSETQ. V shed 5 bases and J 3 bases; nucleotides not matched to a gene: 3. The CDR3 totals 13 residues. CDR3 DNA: TGCGCCAGCAGGCCGGGACAGGGCTACGAGCAGTACTTC. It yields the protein CASRPGQGYEQYF.

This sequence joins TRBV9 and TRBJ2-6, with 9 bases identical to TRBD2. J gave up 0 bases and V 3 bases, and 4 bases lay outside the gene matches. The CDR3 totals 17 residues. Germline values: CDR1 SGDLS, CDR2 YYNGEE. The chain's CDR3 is CASSANSGSSGANVLTF. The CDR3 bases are TGTGCCAGCAGCGCCAATAGCGGGAGCTCTGGGGCCAACGTCCTGACTTTC.

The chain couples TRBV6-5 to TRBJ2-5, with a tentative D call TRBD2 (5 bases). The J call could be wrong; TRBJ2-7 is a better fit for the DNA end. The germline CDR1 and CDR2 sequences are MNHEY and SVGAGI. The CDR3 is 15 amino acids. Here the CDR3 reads CASSYLLVPHYEQYF. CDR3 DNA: TGTGCCAGCAGTTACCTACTAGTGCCCCACTACGAGCAGTACTTC.

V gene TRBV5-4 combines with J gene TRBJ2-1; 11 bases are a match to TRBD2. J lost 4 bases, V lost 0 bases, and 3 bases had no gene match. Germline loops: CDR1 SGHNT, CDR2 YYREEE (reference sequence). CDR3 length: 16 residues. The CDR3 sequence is CASSLGLAGGYNEQFF. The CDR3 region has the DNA TGTGCCAGCAGCTTGGGGCTAGCGGGGGGTTACAATGAGCAGTTCTTC.